A selection of T cell receptor beta chains follows, all from one sample in a study of regulatory T cells in long-lasting Graves disease. A single record per CDR3 protein comes from TCRdb applying MiXCR to the multiplex PCR reads. This sample carries 600,000 to 850,000 distinct CDR3 sequences, 30% of them seen once, and the ten largest clones take 42%. Sequencing was performed on peripheral blood mononuclear cells (PBMCs), taken when the disease was refractory, from a patient treated with antithyroid drugs. Receptors originate from a female donor with Graves disease. The CDR3 runs from the conserved cysteine through the conserved F or W. A D gene is named only where the DNA matches it firmly. Size is omitted from some rows. Given values are once, few, many or a class for expanded clones.

d_gene: .
v_gene: TRBV6-1
j_gene: TRBJ1-6
abundance: .
CDR3aa: CASRKGGDNSPLHF
CDR3nt: TGTGCCAGCCGCAAAGGGGGAGATAATTCACCCCTCCACTTT

d_gene: TRBD2
v_gene: TRBV6-1
j_gene: TRBJ2-7
abundance: .
CDR3aa: CASSAQGLAGAYEQYF
CDR3nt: TGTGCCAGCAGTGCCCAGGGACTAGCGGGAGCCTACGAGCAGTACTTC

d_gene: TRBD1
v_gene: TRBV6-1
j_gene: TRBJ1-6
abundance: few
CDR3aa: CASSPGQGSSYNSPLHF
CDR3nt: TGTGCCAGCAGTCCCGGACAGGGGAGCTCCTATAATTCACCCCTCCACTTT

d_gene: .
v_gene: TRBV3-1
j_gene: TRBJ2-2
abundance: once
CDR3aa: CASSQGGESGELFF
CDR3nt: TGTGCCAGCAGCCAAGGAGGGGAATCCGGGGAGCTGTTTTTT

d_gene: TRBD2
v_gene: TRBV7-9
j_gene: TRBJ2-7
abundance: few
CDR3aa: CASSLGAGDDEQYF
CDR3nt: TGTGCCAGCAGCTTAGGAGCGGGAGACGACGAGCAGTACTTC

d_gene: .
v_gene: TRBV19
j_gene: TRBJ1-3
abundance: .
CDR3aa: CASSRRGQSSGNTIYF
CDR3nt: TGTGCCAGTAGCCGCCGAGGACAGAGCTCTGGAAACACCATATATTTT

d_gene: .
v_gene: TRBV10-3
j_gene: TRBJ1-1
abundance: many
CDR3aa: CAISESGMGNTEAFF
CDR3nt: TGTGCCATCAGTGAGTCGGGGATGGGGAACACTGAAGCTTTCTTT

d_gene: .
v_gene: TRBV12-3/TRBV12-4
j_gene: TRBJ1-5
abundance: many
CDR3aa: CASSSGQKRQPQHF
CDR3nt: TGTGCCAGCAGCTCAGGACAGAAGCGTCAGCCCCAGCATTTT

d_gene: TRBD2
v_gene: TRBV6-1
j_gene: TRBJ2-3
abundance: .
CDR3aa: CASSASSGRAADTQYF
CDR3nt: TGTGCCAGCAGTGCGTCTAGCGGGAGGGCCGCAGATACGCAGTATTTT

d_gene: TRBD1
v_gene: TRBV6-1
j_gene: TRBJ1-1
abundance: .
CDR3aa: CASSRPGTGSTEAFF
CDR3nt: TGTGCCAGCAGTCGTCCCGGGACAGGGAGCACTGAAGCTTTCTTT

d_gene: TRBD2
v_gene: TRBV5-1
j_gene: TRBJ2-7
abundance: few
CDR3aa: CASRWLAGEDSYEQYF
CDR3nt: TGCGCCAGCAGATGGCTAGCGGGAGAAGACTCCTACGAGCAGTACTTC

d_gene: TRBD1
v_gene: TRBV29-1
j_gene: TRBJ2-5
abundance: few
CDR3aa: CSPTDPGQKSRETQYF
CDR3nt: TGCAGCCCCACCGACCCGGGACAGAAGAGTCGAGAGACCCAGTACTTC

d_gene: .
v_gene: TRBV10-3
j_gene: TRBJ2-7
abundance: .
CDR3aa: CAISDSGHSYEQYF
CDR3nt: TGTGCCATCAGTGATTCCGGACACTCCTACGAGCAGTACTTC

d_gene: .
v_gene: TRBV7-2
j_gene: TRBJ2-5
abundance: many
CDR3aa: CASSLVGASGQETQYF
CDR3nt: TGTGCCAGCAGCTTAGTGGGGGCGAGCGGGCAAGAGACCCAGTACTTC

d_gene: TRBD2
v_gene: TRBV29-1
j_gene: TRBJ2-3
abundance: .
CDR3aa: CSVTGLAGLVDTQYF
CDR3nt: TGCAGCGTCACGGGACTAGCGGGATTAGTAGATACGCAGTATTTT

d_gene: .
v_gene: TRBV20-1
j_gene: TRBJ2-5
abundance: few
CDR3aa: CSASQYQETQYF
CDR3nt: TGCAGTGCTAGCCAGTACCAAGAGACCCAGTACTTC

d_gene: .
v_gene: TRBV10-3
j_gene: TRBJ1-6
abundance: .
CDR3aa: CAIRGGNSPLHF
CDR3nt: TGTGCCATCAGGGGAGGGAACTCACCCCTCCACTTT

d_gene: .
v_gene: TRBV7-9
j_gene: TRBJ1-1
abundance: many
CDR3aa: CASSLGGGNTEAFF
CDR3nt: TGTGCCAGCAGCTTAGGGGGGGGGAACACTGAAGCTTTCTTT

d_gene: .
v_gene: TRBV27
j_gene: TRBJ2-7
abundance: few
CDR3aa: CASSLWGSGDEQYF
CDR3nt: TGTGCCAGCAGTTTATGGGGGAGTGGGGACGAGCAGTACTTC

d_gene: .
v_gene: TRBV29-1
j_gene: TRBJ2-5
abundance: .
CDR3aa: CSVGLPGLQETQYF
CDR3nt: TGCAGCGTTGGTCTGCCGGGCCTTCAAGAGACCCAGTACTTC

d_gene: TRBD1
v_gene: TRBV5-1
j_gene: TRBJ1-2
abundance: .
CDR3aa: CASSRPIGQGDYGYTF
CDR3nt: TGCGCCAGCAGCAGGCCGATCGGCCAGGGGGACTATGGCTACACCTTC

d_gene: .
v_gene: TRBV5-1
j_gene: TRBJ2-7
abundance: few
CDR3aa: CASSREPEGYEQYF
CDR3nt: TGCGCCAGCAGTAGAGAGCCTGAAGGTTACGAGCAGTACTTC

d_gene: TRBD1
v_gene: TRBV20-1
j_gene: TRBJ1-2
abundance: .
CDR3aa: CSAPPDRGYGYTF
CDR3nt: TGCAGTGCCCCCCCGGACAGGGGATATGGCTACACCTTC

d_gene: .
v_gene: TRBV11-2
j_gene: TRBJ2-7
abundance: many
CDR3aa: CASSLGSSGNPYEQYF
CDR3nt: TGTGCCAGCAGCTTAGGAAGTAGCGGTAACCCCTACGAGCAGTACTTC

d_gene: .
v_gene: TRBV20-1
j_gene: TRBJ2-4
abundance: few
CDR3aa: CSARGWGQVGTKNIQYF
CDR3nt: TGCAGTGCTAGAGGTTGGGGGCAGGTGGGAACCAAAAACATTCAGTACTTC